The subject of this entry is one T cell receptor (beta chain). Its target is unknown. TCRdb keeps only in-frame clones here, not all; method: immunoSEQ multiplex PCR. The table includes about 36,000 clones, 75% to 90% detected once. After removal of 6 bases from V and 4 bases from J, the junction contained 4 bases not matched to a gene. This CDR3 contains 14 residues. Germline V gene data show CDR1 as ENHRY and CDR2 as SYGVKD. This sample is drawn from a study of a mutant IDH1 vaccine in newly diagnosed glioma. Turning to the study itself: Weeks 1, 3, 5, 7, 11, 15, 19 and 23 were when patients received their eight vaccinations. It was radiotherapy, temozolomide, or both that patients received previously, with most receiving both.

Time point of the sample: week 11, during vaccination. A single vaccine dose contained 300 ug of mutant IDH1 20-mer peptide, and topical imiquimod was used with it. This TCR came from a woman aged 25 to 39 with glioma. Some clones in this sample may be carry-over from other donors' samples. This material consisted of peripheral blood mononuclear cells (PBMCs), taken from a glioma patient whose treatment included an IDH1 peptide vaccine. The chain carries TRBV10-3 and TRBJ2-2; 8 bases agree with TRBD2. The CDR3 sequence: CAIRAGTSTGELFF. CDR3 nucleotide sequence: TGTGCCATCAGAGCCGGGACTAGCACCGGGGAGCTGTTTTTT.